The clone carrying this TCR beta chain was picked up a small number of times. The data were taken from a study of OX40 agonist ivuxolimab in advanced cancers. Data came from immunoSEQ multiplex PCR; TCRdb stores just in-frame clones and leaves some out. This sample has approximately 83,000 clones; about 85% occur once, and the top ten carry over 3.5%. V was trimmed by 2 bases and J by 9 bases, leaving 11 bases between them. Germline CDR1 reads MGHRA; CDR2 reads YSYEKL. This CDR3 is built from 13 residues. Sequenced material: CD4+ or CD8+ T cells sorted from blood, taken in a trial of the OX40 agonist ivuxolimab. The V and J genes are TRBV4-1 and TRBJ2-1; D not certain. The receptor was isolated from an adult with an advanced solid tumor such as melanoma, head and neck, liver or kidney cancer. CDR3 sequence reads: CASSQREGTEQFF. CDR3 DNA sequence: TGCGCCAGCAGCCAAAGGGAAGGAACTGAGCAGTTCTTC.